These 24 T cell receptor beta chains came from one sample sequenced in a study of blood T cell repertoires in COVID-19. The repertoire was sequenced with immunoSEQ multiplex PCR; TCRdb's copy has only in-frame clones and lacks some. The sample has about 310,000 clones, approximately 89% seen once. The sequenced material came from PBMCs or T cells enriched from blood (not recorded which). The receptor set was obtained from a middle-aged woman who had recovered from COVID-19.

The chain is built from TRBV5-1 and TRBJ2-6; D is perhaps TRBD1 (6 bases). This CDR3 has 21 residues. V dropped 2 bases and J dropped 0 bases, with 24 bases sitting between them. Germline CDR1 and CDR2: SGHRS and YFSETQ. The CDR3, as DNA: TGCGCCAGCAGCTTAATTTCACACACAGGGAAAGGGGACTCTGGGGCCAACGTCCTGACTTTC. Amino acid sequence: CASSLISHTGKGDSGANVLTF.

The rearrangement links TRBV28 to TRBJ2-5, with 9 positions matching TRBD1. The CDR3 totals 14 residues. Germline trimming cut 5 bases from V and 7 bases from J; bases unmatched to any gene: 8. CDR1 is MDHEN, CDR2 SYDVKM, per germline. CDR3 in amino acids: CASSPRTDRGTQYF. In nucleotides, the CDR3 is TGTGCCAGCAGTCCTAGAACGGACAGGGGGACCCAGTACTTC.

V usage is TRBV6-5 and J usage is TRBJ2-5, with TRBD2 matching over 7 bases. The CDR3 runs 16 residues. Trimming at V came to 0 bases and at J to 5 bases, leaving 9 bases not matched to a gene. The germline gives CDR1 MNHEY, CDR2 SVGAGI. CDR3 nucleotide sequence: TGTGCCAGCAGTTACTCCGGGGGAGGGCCGCGTGAGACCCAGTACTTC. This translates into CASSYSGGGPRETQYF.

The rearrangement uses TRBV30 and TRBJ2-3; tentatively, D is TRBD2 (6 bases). Germline values: CDR1 GTSNPN, CDR2 SVGIG (reference sequence). The CDR3 totals 14 residues. The V and J ends lost 4 bases and 3 bases respectively, with 14 bases between them. As DNA, the CDR3 is TGTGCCTGGATTCGGGGGTCAAGGACAGATACGCAGTATTTT. The encoded protein is CAWIRGSRTDTQYF.

This clone was picked up one time. The chain uses TRBV2 and TRBJ1-5; D might be TRBD1 (6 bases). The CDR3 has 14 residues. CDR1 and CDR2 from the germline V gene are SNHLY and FYNNEI. Trimming pared 4 bases from V and 9 bases from J, leaving 16 bases between. The CDR3 spells CASSASRGPGPQHF. The CDR3 region has the DNA TGTGCCAGCAGTGCTTCCAGGGGCCCGGGGCCCCAGCATTTT.

A remark on this clone: Distinct nucleotide sequences in the sample also encode this CDR3. The chain recombines TRBV7-2 with TRBJ2-1, with D tentatively TRBD1 (5 bases). V lost 1 base to trimming and J lost 1 base, with 8 bases between them. Germline CDR1 SGHTA, CDR2 FQGNSA. This CDR3 comprises 15 residues. The CDR3 region is CASSLVQGSYNEQFF. For the CDR3, the DNA is TGTGCCAGCAGCTTAGTGCAGGGATCCTACAATGAGCAGTTCTTC. The whole variable domain, remainder taken from reference TRBV7-2 and TRBJ2-1, is GAGVSQSPSNKVTEKGKDVELRCDPISGHTALYWYRQSLGQGLEFLIYFQGNSAPDKSGLPSDRFSAERTGGSVSTLTIQRTQQEDSAVYLCASSLVQGSYNEQFFGPGTRLTVL.

The CDR3 DNA reads TGTGCCAGCAGCCCGACTAGCCCCAAGTCTGCCGGGGAGCTGTTTTTT. Translated, it gives CASSPTSPKSAGELFF. V and J are TRBV7-2 and TRBJ2-2; 7 bases fit TRBD2. This CDR3 comprises 16 residues. V was clipped by 5 bases and J by 6 bases; unmatched bases: 12. The germline V gene has CDR1 SGHTA and CDR2 FQGNSA.

Comment on this clone: The junction departs from the called germline gene at one end, perhaps through a read error. The V call is TRBV30, the J call TRBJ1-2, with TRBD1 as a possible D gene (6 bases). CDR1 is GTSNPN and CDR2 is SVGIG in the germline V gene (reference sequence). The CDR3 consists of 14 residues. The CDR3 nucleotides are TGTGCCTGGAGTGTAGACAGGCCTTACTATGACTACACCTTC. It codes for CAWSVDRPYYDYTF.

The chain links TRBV19 to TRBJ2-3; the D gene is possibly TRBD2 (5 bases). The CDR3 covers 14 residues. Trimming removed 7 bases from V and 2 bases from J, with 13 bases in between. Germline CDR1 reads LNHDA; CDR2 reads SQIVND (reference sequence). In DNA, the CDR3 is TGTGCCAGTACCGCCGAGGGCCCCACAGATACGCAGTATTTT. Translating it yields CASTAEGPTDTQYF.

The rearrangement joins TRBV11-3 to TRBJ1-5, with D uncertain. Trimming removed 1 base at V and 2 bases at J, with 3 bases between. Germline V gene sequence: CDR1 SGHNT, CDR2 YENEEA. The CDR3 is made up of 13 amino acids. CDR3 DNA: TGTGCCAGCAGCTTAGCAGGCAATCAGCCCCAGCATTTT. The encoded protein is CASSLAGNQPQHF. Complete variable domain (other parts from reference TRBV11-3 and TRBJ1-5): EAGVVQSPRYKIIEKKQPVAFWCNPISGHNTLYWYLQNLGQGPELLIRYENEEAVDDSQLPKDRFSAERLKGVDSTLKIQPAELGDSAVYLCASSLAGNQPQHFGDGTRLSIL.

The chain employs TRBV30 and TRBJ2-1; 8 bases are a match to TRBD2. Germline-derived CDR1 and CDR2 are GTSNPN and SVGIG (reference sequence). There are 14 residues in the CDR3. The V segment lost 3 bases and the J segment 4 bases; nucleotides outside the gene matches: 5. CDR3 nucleotides: TGTGCCTGGAGGGTGGAGCGGGGGTACAATGAGCAGTTCTTC. Amino acids: CAWRVERGYNEQFF.

The rearrangement uses TRBV28 and TRBJ1-6; D might be TRBD1 (5 bases). Germline-derived CDR1 and CDR2 are MDHEN and SYDVKM. V lost 2 bases and J 9 bases, leaving 11 bases between the germline ends. The CDR3 has 14 amino acids. The CDR3 DNA is TGTGCCAGCAGTTTAGCGGGGGGGGTTTCACCCCTCCACTTT. It translates to CASSLAGGVSPLHF.

The chain is built from TRBV4-1 and TRBJ1-5, with 10 bases matching TRBD1. Losses at the gene ends were 4 bases for V and 2 bases for J; bases not matched to a gene: 5. Germline CDR1 and CDR2: MGHRA and YSYEKL. This CDR3 spans 16 amino acids. CDR3 nucleotide sequence: TGCGCCAGCAGCCCTACCGGGACAGGGGGCAATCAGCCCCAGCATTTT. It encodes CASSPTGTGGNQPQHF.

The V gene is TRBV3-1 (or the pseudogene TRBV3-2), the J gene TRBJ2-7; maybe TRBD1 (6 bases). This CDR3 is built from 16 residues. Trimming stripped 1 base from V and 3 bases from J, with 16 bases between. The germline CDR1 and CDR2 sequences are LGHDT and YNNKEL (reference sequence). The CDR3 coding sequence is TGTGCCAGCAGCCAAGTAGGCAGGGGCCTTCTCTACGAGCAGTACTTC. It yields the protein CASSQVGRGLLYEQYF.

This chain connects TRBV11-2 to TRBJ2-1; TRBD1 is a possible D gene (6 bases). Germline V lookup: CDR1 SGHAT, CDR2 FQNNGV. CDR3 length equals 16 residues. Trimming took off 1 base at V and 10 bases at J, with 20 bases between the two ends. The CDR3 sequence: CASSLGVNRESGEQFF. The CDR3 DNA sequence: TGTGCCAGCAGCTTAGGAGTAAACAGGGAATCGGGGGAGCAGTTCTTC.

This rearrangement joins TRBV2 to TRBJ2-3; possibly TRBD2 for D (7 bases). Germline V gene lookup returns CDR1 SNHLY and CDR2 FYNNEI. Trimming removed 5 bases from V and 4 bases from J, with 16 bases in between. The CDR3 covers 15 residues. In nucleotides, the CDR3 is TGTGCCAGCAGTCCCGGATGGGGGGGCCCAGATACGCAGTATTTT. This encodes CASSPGWGGPDTQYF.

J is TRBJ2-7 and V is TRBV14; tentative D call: TRBD1 (6 bases). The CDR3 covers 13 residues. The V and J ends lost 5 bases and 3 bases respectively, with 11 bases between them. Germline CDR1 and CDR2: SGHDN and FVKESK. The CDR3 here is CASSVGTFYEQYF. Here the CDR3 DNA reads TGTGCCAGCAGCGTCGGGACATTCTACGAGCAGTACTTC.

The chain uses TRBV7-3 and TRBJ2-1; 9 nucleotides align to TRBD2. The ends lost 5 bases at V and 7 bases at J; junction bases unmatched: 9. The CDR3 spans 15 residues. Germline CDR1 and CDR2: SGHTA and FQGTGA. CDR3 nucleotides: TGTGCCAGCAGCCAAGCGGGAGGAATTAGTAATGAGCAGTTCTTC. Translated: CASSQAGGISNEQFF.

The gene calls are TRBV7-2 and TRBJ2-3; 10 nucleotides agree with TRBD1. The length of the CDR3 is 15 residues. V lost 5 bases, J lost 2 bases, and 4 bases stayed unmatched. Germline CDR1 and CDR2: SGHTA and FQGNSA. The CDR3 DNA is TGTGCCAGCAGCCTGGACAGGGGGTACACAGATACGCAGTATTTT. Translation: CASSLDRGYTDTQYF.

The chain has TRBV11-3 and TRBJ2-1, with 7 bases fitting TRBD2. The germline V gene encodes CDR1 SGHNT and CDR2 YENEEA. The CDR3 consists of 13 residues. The V gene end was trimmed by 5 bases and the J gene end by 9 bases; junction bases not matched to a gene: 7. The CDR3 DNA is TGTGCCAGCAGCAAGCGGGGCTATGTTGAGCAGTTCTTC. Protein: CASSKRGYVEQFF.

The V call is TRBV6-5, the J call TRBJ1-2; 7 positions match TRBD1. The CDR3 runs 14 residues. The J segment lost 8 bases and the V segment lost 5 bases, leaving 11 bases of the junction unmatched. Germline V gene data show CDR1 as MNHEY and CDR2 as SVGAGI. CDR3 coding DNA: TGTGCCAGCAGTCAGTCGGGACAGAGGCGCGGCTACACCTTC. This codes for CASSQSGQRRGYTF.

The rearrangement joins TRBV11-2 to TRBJ1-2; no clear D gene. The germline gives CDR1 SGHAT, CDR2 FQNNGV. The CDR3 has 16 residues. V lost 4 bases to trimming and J lost 3 bases, with 18 bases between them. CDR3: CASSSLQVARYYGYTF. The DNA for the CDR3 is TGTGCCAGCAGCTCCCTCCAAGTAGCTCGATACTATGGCTACACCTTC.

V gene TRBV11-3 combines with J gene TRBJ2-7; perhaps TRBD2 as D (5 bases). Trimming took 0 bases from V and 1 from J, leaving 10 bases between them. Germline V gives CDR1 SGHNT, CDR2 YENEEA. The CDR3 spans 15 residues. The CDR3 region has the DNA TGTGCCAGCAGCTTAGAGTGGACTCTTTCCTACGAGCAGTACTTC. This gives the protein CASSLEWTLSYEQYF.

This rearrangement joins TRBV5-1 to TRBJ2-7; 8 bases align to TRBD1. J was trimmed by 4 bases and V by 5 bases; bases with no gene match: 8. From germline, CDR1 is SGHRS and CDR2 YFSETQ. The CDR3 totals 14 residues. The CDR3 DNA sequence: TGCGCCAGCAGTCGGGCAGGGGGCCATTACGAGCAGTACTTC. Translation gives CASSRAGGHYEQYF.